A single sample gave rise to the 22 T cell receptor beta chains below, sequenced in a study of blood T cells in healthy people across ages (dated by TCRdb to between 2014 and 2016). Libraries were constructed by 5' RACE. The sequencer listed for this sample is Illumina HiSeq 2500. A second PCR of about 7 to 12 cycles was run with a J-beta primer mix and a sample-barcoded 5' primer. TCRdb handled the public reads itself, with Q25 trimming in fastp and clone calling in MiXCR, and kept productive beta chains. Entries are consolidated by CDR3 protein sequence, retaining the most common genes and DNA. This sample holds 850,000 to 1,000,000 distinct CDR3 sequences; approximately 49% were observed only once. 13% of the sample comes from the top ten. The specimen was blood. All receptors come from a man under 40 in good health.

V is TRBV7-8 and J is TRBJ2-7; D unclear. V was pared by 5 bases and J by 1 base, with 12 bases between. The CDR3 is 14 residues long. Looked up from germline, CDR1 is SGHVS and CDR2 is FQNEAQ. CDR3 bases: TGTGCCAGCAGCGATGCAGGTGATTCCTACGAGCAGTACTTC. Its protein is CASSDAGDSYEQYF.

This clonotype came up a few times. This chain joins TRBV6-1 and TRBJ2-5, with 14 bases lining up with TRBD2. Trimming cost V 6 bases and J 2 bases; bases outside gene matches: 8. The CDR3 spans 17 residues. Germline CDR1 and CDR2: MNHNS and SASEGT. DNA for the CDR3: TGTGCCAGCAGACCCTTAAGACTAGCGGGGGGGCAAGAGACCCAGTACTTC. Its translation: CASRPLRLAGGQETQYF.

This rearrangement joins TRBV20-1 to TRBJ2-7; D perhaps matches TRBD1 (6 bases). V lost 3 bases, J lost 4 bases, and 13 bases lay in between. Germline CDR1 DFQATT, CDR2 SNEGSKA (reference sequence). This CDR3 comprises 13 residues. The chain's CDR3 is CSARRQAIYEQYF. DNA for the CDR3: TGCAGTGCTAGGAGACAGGCAATTTACGAGCAGTACTTC.

This clonotype was seen ten or more times. This chain links TRBV10-2 with TRBJ1-2; D remains ambiguous. This CDR3 is built from 13 residues. The germline gives CDR1 WSHSY, CDR2 SAAADI. V was pared by 6 bases and J by 1 base, with 9 bases between. The CDR3 bases are TGCGCCAGCAGCGTAACATTTAACTATGGCTACACCTTC. Protein product: CASSVTFNYGYTF.

The rearrangement joins TRBV20-1 to TRBJ2-4; D possibly matches TRBD1 or TRBD2 (7 bases each). The CDR3 spans 16 residues. Germline CDR1 DFQATT, CDR2 SNEGSKA (reference sequence). Between the trimmed V and J ends, which lost 0 bases and 1 base, there was a span of 13 bases. The CDR3 DNA is TGCAGTGCTAGAGATTGGGGAGGGGGCGCCAAAAACATTCAGTACTTC. As protein: CSARDWGGGAKNIQYF.

This clonotype was seen only a few times. J is TRBJ2-4 and V is TRBV28; possible D gene TRBD1, 6 bases. The last part of the DNA fits TRBJ2-7 better; the J call may be wrong. Germline CDR1 is MDHEN and CDR2 is SYDVKM. There are 14 residues in the CDR3. CDR3 residues: CASSAPDSHGEQYF. DNA for the CDR3: TGTGCCAGCAGTGCGCCGGACAGTCACGGCGAGCAGTACTTC.

V gene TRBV28 combines with J gene TRBJ1-4; tentative D call: TRBD1 (6 bases). Germline CDR1 MDHEN, CDR2 SYDVKM. The V end was cut by 5 bases, the J end by 8 bases, with 21 bases between. This CDR3 region has 16 residues. DNA of the CDR3: TGTGCCAGCAGTGGGGGGGGCCGCAGTAGCGCCGAAAAACTGTTTTTT. It is translated as CASSGGGRSSAEKLFF.

V usage is TRBV6-6 and J usage is TRBJ2-7, with D tentatively TRBD2 (5 bases). The germline CDR1 and CDR2 sequences are MNHNY and SVGAGI (reference sequence). V was clipped by 2 bases and J by 0 bases, with 14 bases between them. The CDR3 length is 16 residues. The CDR3 protein is CASSYPMGRNSYEQYF. The CDR3 DNA reads as TGTGCCAGCAGTTACCCCATGGGGAGAAACTCCTACGAGCAGTACTTC.

Notes on this clonotype: This clone may be a read error of a much larger clone one base away. The chain employs TRBV20-1 and TRBJ2-1; unclear D gene. Germline V CDR1 and CDR2: DFQATT, SNEGSKA (reference sequence). Trimming cost V 0 bases and J 5 bases, with 11 bases left between them. CDR3 size: 14 residues. CDR3 in DNA: TGCAGTGCTAGAGATGAGCAGGCCCACAATGAGCAGTTCTTC. Its protein product is CSARDEQAHNEQFF.

This clonotype was seen only a few times. The chain combines TRBV10-3 with TRBJ2-5; D not certain. The germline V and J ends were trimmed by 3 bases and 2 bases, with 7 bases remaining between them. From germline, CDR1 is ENHRY and CDR2 SYGVKD. CDR3 length equals 13 residues. The CDR3 nucleotides are TGTGCCATCAGTGAACTCCGGCAAGAGACCCAGTACTTC. Translated, it gives CAISELRQETQYF.

The gene calls are TRBV24-1 and TRBJ1-1; 8 nucleotides line up with TRBD1. From germline, CDR1 is KGHDR and CDR2 SFDVKD. The CDR3 runs 14 residues. Germline trimming cut 7 bases from V and 1 base from J; bases unmatched to any gene: 4. The CDR3 DNA is TGTGCCACCAGGCCGGGACAGGCGAACACTGAAGCTTTCTTT. Protein: CATRPGQANTEAFF.

The chain joins TRBV7-9 to TRBJ2-2; D ambiguous. Germline assignment: CDR1 SEHNR and CDR2 FQNEAQ (reference sequence). This CDR3 has 16 residues. V lost 2 bases to trimming and J lost 1 base, with 11 bases between them. The CDR3 DNA reads TGTGCCAGCAGCTTACGTCCAGGAAAGAACACCGGGGAGCTGTTTTTT. Protein: CASSLRPGKNTGELFF.

A note on this clonotype: Mismatch with germline at one junction end may stem from a read error. The chain recombines TRBV16 with TRBJ2-7; no reliable D call. The germline V gene has CDR1 KGHSY and CDR2 FQNENV. The CDR3 is 12 amino acids. The CDR3 coding sequence is TGTGCCAACAGCCAATCGGCCTACGAGCAGTACTTC. Translating it yields CANSQSAYEQYF.

The chain carries TRBV20-1 and TRBJ2-3, with TRBD2 matching over 8 bases. From germline, CDR1 is DFQATT and CDR2 SNEGSKA (reference sequence). The V gene end was trimmed by 3 bases and the J gene end by 1 base; junction bases not matched to a gene: 9. The CDR3 contains 16 residues. CDR3 sequence reads: CSASRLSGGRTDTQYF. The CDR3 nucleotides are TGCAGTGCTAGCCGCTTAAGCGGGGGCCGCACAGATACGCAGTATTTT.

The V call is TRBV4-3, the J call TRBJ1-2, with D uncertain. Germline lookup yields CDR1 LGHNA and CDR2 YSLEER. This CDR3 is 14 amino acids long. V gave up 0 bases and J gave up 7 bases, with 12 bases separating them. CDR3 in amino acids: CASSQDTGFTGYTF. Written as DNA, the CDR3 is TGCGCCAGCAGCCAAGATACGGGTTTCACTGGCTACACCTTC.

This chain uses TRBV6-1 with TRBJ1-6; D is unresolved. Germline V CDR1 and CDR2: MNHNS, SASEGT. Trimming removed 6 bases at V and 7 bases at J, with 13 bases between. This CDR3 is built from 14 residues. The CDR3 nucleotides are TGTGCCAGCAGCCGCGCCCTGTTGAATTCACCCCTCCACTTT. Translated, it gives CASSRALLNSPLHF.

This clonotype was recorded a few times. The chain couples TRBV18 to TRBJ2-5; D perhaps matches TRBD2 (6 bases). CDR1 is KGHSH and CDR2 is LQKENI in the germline V gene. The V and J ends lost 1 base and 1 base respectively, with 10 bases between them. This CDR3 comprises 15 residues. CDR3 bases: TGTGCCAGCTCACCACTCAGGGACTTCCAAGAGACCCAGTACTTC. Its translation: CASSPLRDFQETQYF.

CDR3 sequence: CASSEQLSSYNEQFF. The CDR3 DNA is TGCGCCAGCAGTGAACAACTTAGCTCCTACAATGAGCAGTTCTTC. The chain recombines TRBV4-1 with TRBJ2-1; D unresolved. Germline V gives CDR1 MGHRA, CDR2 YSYEKL. V was shortened by 6 bases and J by 0 bases, with 12 bases between the two germline ends. The CDR3 loop spans 15 amino acids.

The V gene is TRBV2, the J gene TRBJ1-6; 10 nucleotides match TRBD1. The CDR3 extends over 17 amino acids. Germline trimming cut 6 bases from V and 0 bases from J; bases unmatched to any gene: 5. Per the germline V gene, CDR1 is SNHLY and CDR2 is FYNNEI. The CDR3 loop is CASSTRTGGSYNSPLHF. The CDR3 nucleotides read TGTGCCAGCAGCACCCGGACAGGGGGCTCCTATAATTCACCCCTCCACTTT. Looking up the rest from reference TRBV2 and TRBJ1-6 gives the full variable domain: EPEVTQTPSHQVTQMGQEVILRCVPISNHLYFYWYRQILGQKVEFLVSFYNNEISEKSEIFDDQFSVERPDGSNFTLKIRSTKLEDSAMYFCASSTRTGGSYNSPLHFGNGTRLTVT.

The V gene is TRBV9, the J gene TRBJ1-2; the match to TRBD1 covers 11 bases. The CDR3 consists of 17 residues. The germline V gene encodes CDR1 SGDLS and CDR2 YYNGEE. V was pared by 0 bases and J by 6 bases, with 10 bases of the junction left unmatched. The CDR3 coding sequence is TGTGCCAGCAGCGTAGCTTTGGACAGGGGGCGCGGGCATGGCTACACCTTC. Translated: CASSVALDRGRGHGYTF.

The rearrangement links TRBV27 to TRBJ2-1, with 9 bases identical to TRBD1. CDR3 size: 15 residues. The V and J ends lost 8 bases and 0 bases, in that order; junction bases with no gene match: 5. CDR1 MNHEY and CDR2 SMNVEV come from the germline V gene (reference sequence). CDR3 bases: TGTGCCAGCGGTAACAGGGGGCACTCCTACAATGAGCAGTTCTTC. Translated: CASGNRGHSYNEQFF.

The chain carries TRBV29-1 and TRBJ2-7; 9 bases match TRBD1. The J call is doubtful: the DNA matches TRBJ2-5 better. There are 14 residues in the CDR3. Germline CDR1 reads SQVTM; CDR2 reads ANQGSEA. The CDR3 is CSVGDRAPVWTQYF. In DNA form, the CDR3 reads TGCAGCGTTGGGGACAGGGCCCCAGTATGGACCCAGTACTTC.